One and the same sample provided the 30 T cell receptor beta chains below, sequenced in a study of T-cell reconstitution after alpha-beta-depleted transplantation in children. The authors prepared the TCRbeta library with unique molecular identifiers. TCRdb used MiXCR to reprocess the PCR reads, holding one entry per CDR3 protein. In the table there are 220,000 or so distinct CDR3 sequences, under 9.5% of which are singletons. Sequencing was performed on PBMCs, mostly from graft donor cells, taken 180 days after TCRalphabeta/CD19-depleted stem cell transplant. The receptors were sampled from a male patient aged 5 to 17 who had a stem cell transplant for acute lymphoblastic leukemia, so the T cells may come from the graft donor.

This clonotype was seen at least ten times. This chain joins TRBV25-1 and TRBJ2-7; 9 bases agree with TRBD2. V shed 6 bases and J 5 bases; nucleotides not matched to a gene: 11. The CDR3 has 15 residues. Germline loops: CDR1 MGHDK, CDR2 SYGVNS. The CDR3 bases are TGTGCCAGCAGCGACCCGCGGGGGGGATTCGACGAGCAGTACTTC. Translated: CASSDPRGGFDEQYF.

This clonotype was observed at least ten times. The rearrangement joins TRBV6-5 to TRBJ1-2, with D hard to call. V was cut by 6 bases and J by 4 bases, with 3 bases left in between. The CDR3 length is 10 residues. CDR1 and CDR2 (germline): MNHEY, SVGAGI. The CDR3: CASRGYGYTF. CDR3 DNA: TGTGCCAGCAGGGGCTATGGCTACACCTTC.

The table lists this clonotype with many counts. The gene calls are TRBV7-7 and TRBJ2-1; D unresolved. This CDR3 has 13 residues. Per germline, CDR1 SSHAT and CDR2 FNYEAQ (reference sequence). V was pared by 1 base and J by 8 bases, with 9 bases between. The CDR3 loop is CASSLGLLDEQFF. CDR3 nucleotides: TGTGCCAGCAGCTTAGGGCTCTTGGATGAGCAGTTCTTC.

Ten or more counts support this clonotype. The chain is built from TRBV6-5 and TRBJ2-1; 13 bases align to TRBD2. In germline, CDR1 is MNHEY, CDR2 SVGAGI. The CDR3 contains 17 residues. J gave up 0 bases and V 4 bases, and 3 bases lay outside the gene matches. CDR3 sequence: CASSFGLAGASYNEQFF. CDR3 DNA: TGTGCCAGCAGTTTTGGACTAGCGGGAGCCTCCTACAATGAGCAGTTCTTC.

This clonotype was observed many times. V usage is TRBV15 and J usage is TRBJ2-1; the D gene is possibly TRBD2 (5 bases). Per germline, CDR1 LNHNV and CDR2 YYDKDF (reference sequence). The CDR3 sequence is 15 residues long. V lost 0 bases and J 4 bases, leaving 10 bases between the germline ends. This CDR3 reads CATSRETERYNEQFF. DNA for the CDR3: TGTGCCACCAGCAGAGAGACCGAGCGGTACAATGAGCAGTTCTTC.

The chain carries TRBV19 and TRBJ1-2; D ambiguous. Trimming left V 3 bases short and J 8 bases short, with 13 bases between. The CDR3 is made up of 13 amino acids. Per the germline V gene, CDR1 is LNHDA and CDR2 is SQIVND (reference sequence). The CDR3 loop is CASSIDHVDGYTF. Here the CDR3 DNA reads TGTGCCAGTAGTATCGACCACGTGGACGGCTACACCTTC.

At least ten counts were recorded for this clonotype. The chain joins TRBV7-8 to TRBJ1-3; D might be TRBD1 (6 bases). This CDR3 has 16 amino acids. V was clipped by 3 bases and J by 0 bases, with 12 bases between them. Germline CDR1 is SGHVS and CDR2 is FQNEAQ. CDR3 sequence (DNA): TGTGCCAGCAGCTTCGAGGGGGGGCGCTCTGGAAACACCATATATTTT. It translates to CASSFEGGRSGNTIYF. Using reference TRBV7-8 and TRBJ1-3 for the parts outside the CDR3, the full variable domain is GAGVSQSPRYKVAKRGQDVALRCDPISGHVSLFWYQQALGQGPEFLTYFQNEAQLDKSGLPSDRFFAERPEGSVSTLKIQRTQQEDSAVYLCASSFEGGRSGNTIYFGEGSWLTVV.

This clonotype showed up many times. The V gene is TRBV19, the J gene TRBJ1-2; TRBD1 aligns across 9 bases. The CDR3 has 15 amino acids. Germline V gene sequence: CDR1 LNHDA, CDR2 SQIVND (reference sequence). The J segment lost 4 bases and the V segment lost 3 bases, leaving 6 bases of the junction unmatched. Here the CDR3 reads CASSMAGTGIYGYTF. In nucleotides, the CDR3 is TGTGCCAGTAGTATGGCCGGGACAGGGATCTATGGCTACACCTTC.

This clonotype was seen repeatedly, ten times or more. The chain links TRBV14 to TRBJ1-2; D is ambiguous. Germline CDR1 is SGHDN and CDR2 is FVKESK. The CDR3 runs 13 residues. Trimming took 3 bases from V and 8 from J, leaving 13 bases between them. The CDR3 reads CASSHRSPGGYTF. CDR3 nucleotide sequence: TGTGCCAGCAGCCATCGATCGCCGGGGGGCTACACCTTC.

This clonotype was seen at least ten times. V gene TRBV6-2 or TRBV6-3 combines with J gene TRBJ1-5; D call uncertain. Germline CDR1 MNHEY, CDR2 SVGEGT. V was shortened by 0 bases and J by 4 bases, with 4 bases between the two germline ends. The CDR3 has 13 residues. CDR3 loop: CASSYSLNQPQHF. The CDR3 DNA is TGTGCCAGCAGTTACTCTTTGAATCAGCCCCAGCATTTT.

This clonotype was found many times. This chain links TRBV7-6 with TRBJ2-7, with TRBD1 matching over 10 bases. V trimming: 5 bases; J trimming: 4 bases; junction bases outside the gene matches: 11. The CDR3 sequence is 16 residues long. Germline V gene lookup returns CDR1 SGHVS and CDR2 FNYEAQ. For the CDR3, the DNA is TGTGCCAGCAGCCCCCGCCCGGGACAGGGGTTTTACGAGCAGTACTTC. This encodes CASSPRPGQGFYEQYF.

This clonotype was counted many times. The chain has TRBV12-3 or TRBV12-4 and TRBJ2-1; D is unresolved. The CDR3 is made up of 11 amino acids. V lost 6 bases to trimming and J lost 5 bases, with 5 bases between them. In DNA, the CDR3 is TGTGCCAGCAGACTGAACAATGAGCAGTTCTTC. Its protein is CASRLNNEQFF.

There are many counts of this clonotype. The gene calls are TRBV6-5 and TRBJ1-6; maybe TRBD1 (5 bases). Germline CDR1 MNHEY, CDR2 SVGAGI. Between the trimmed V and J ends, which lost 4 bases and 7 bases, there was a span of 11 bases. This CDR3 contains 14 residues. CDR3 in amino acids: CASSWGGGNSPLHF. The CDR3 DNA reads as TGTGCCAGCAGTTGGGGCGGGGGGAATTCACCCCTCCACTTT.

This clonotype was detected ten times or more. The V call is TRBV7-2, the J call TRBJ2-1; TRBD1 agrees at 12 bases. The junction had 6 bases not matched to a gene; V was cut back by 1 base and J by 5 bases. CDR1 SGHTA and CDR2 FQGNSA come from the germline V gene. The CDR3 covers 17 residues. The CDR3: CASSLGYRDRGHNEQFF. As DNA, the CDR3 is TGTGCCAGCAGCTTAGGATACCGGGACAGGGGGCACAATGAGCAGTTCTTC. Based on the CDR3 plus reference TRBV7-2 and TRBJ2-1, the full variable domain is GAGVSQSPSNKVTEKGKDVELRCDPISGHTALYWYRQSLGQGLEFLIYFQGNSAPDKSGLPSDRFSAERTGGSVSTLTIQRTQQEDSAVYLCASSLGYRDRGHNEQFFGPGTRLTVL.

This clonotype was seen many times. V is TRBV29-1 and J is TRBJ2-7; D unresolved. Looked up from germline, CDR1 is SQVTM and CDR2 is ANQGSEA. V was shortened by 3 bases and J by 2 bases, with 8 bases between the two germline ends. The CDR3 is made up of 12 amino acids. In DNA, the CDR3 is TGCAGCGTTGATTTTGGGGCCTACGAGCAGTACTTC. Its translation: CSVDFGAYEQYF.

This clonotype was counted at least ten times. This rearrangement joins TRBV23-1 to TRBJ2-4; the D gene is possibly TRBD1 (6 bases). TRBV23-1 qualifies as an ORF whose function is uncertain. V shed 3 bases and J shed 2 bases, with 14 bases lying between them. There are 16 residues in the CDR3. CDR3 in DNA: TGCGCCAGCAGTCATCTCCGGGACAAGACCAAAAACATTCAGTACTTC. Its protein product is CASSHLRDKTKNIQYF.

At least ten counts were recorded for this clonotype. The chain carries TRBV5-6 and TRBJ1-1, with TRBD1 as a possible D gene (5 bases). CDR1 SGHDT and CDR2 YYEEEE come from the germline V gene. The CDR3 has 14 amino acids. Trimming removed 2 bases at V and 1 base at J, with 9 bases between. The chain's CDR3 is CASSFGHQNTEAFF. The CDR3, as DNA: TGTGCCAGCAGCTTTGGACACCAGAACACTGAAGCTTTCTTT.

This clonotype was recorded at least ten times. This rearrangement joins TRBV12-3 or TRBV12-4 to TRBJ1-2; tentatively, D is TRBD1 (5 bases). There are 13 residues in the CDR3. Trimming removed 6 bases at V and 2 bases at J, with 10 bases between. CDR3 residues: CASRDKGNYGYTF. The CDR3 bases are TGTGCCAGCAGGGACAAGGGGAACTATGGCTACACCTTC.

This clonotype was detected many times. This chain uses TRBV11-2 with TRBJ1-3; no clear D. CDR3 length equals 16 residues. In germline, CDR1 is SGHAT, CDR2 FQNNGV. V shed 0 bases and J shed 2 bases, with 11 bases lying between them. The CDR3 sequence: CASSLDRGGPGNTIYF. CDR3 DNA sequence: TGTGCCAGCAGCTTAGATCGTGGAGGCCCTGGAAACACCATATATTTT.

This clonotype was counted ten times or more. The chain has TRBV6-1 and TRBJ2-3; D unresolved. From germline, CDR1 is MNHNS and CDR2 SASEGT. This CDR3 comprises 14 residues. The germline V and J ends were trimmed by 4 bases and 2 bases, with 10 bases remaining between them. For the CDR3, the DNA is TGTGCCAGCAGTGCCCGGCCTGACACAGATACGCAGTATTTT. It codes for CASSARPDTDTQYF.

This clonotype appeared a single time. The chain recombines TRBV28 with TRBJ1-1, with 9 bases fitting TRBD1. Germline V gene data show CDR1 as MDHEN and CDR2 as SYDVKM. V gave up 8 bases and J gave up 1 base; unmatched junction bases: 8. The length of the CDR3 is 15 residues. The CDR3 spells CASGGTGNRNTEAFF. DNA of the CDR3: TGTGCCAGCGGGGGGACAGGGAATAGGAACACTGAAGCTTTCTTT. The whole variable domain, filled in from reference TRBV28 and TRBJ1-1, reads DVKVTQSSRYLVKRTGEKVFLECVQDMDHENMFWYRQDPGLGLRLIYFSYDVKMKEKGDIPEGYSVSREKKERFSLILESASTNQTSMYLCASGGTGNRNTEAFFGQGTRLTVV.

This clonotype was seen ten or more times. The CDR3 coding sequence is TGTGCCAGCAGCCAGGCTAGCGGGACAGGTGGCCAAGAGACCCAGTACTTC. Translated: CASSQASGTGGQETQYF. V and J are TRBV3-1 and TRBJ2-5; D is possibly TRBD2 (9 bases). The CDR3 is 17 amino acids. V was clipped by 3 bases and J by 1 base, with 18 bases between them. Germline values: CDR1 LGHDT, CDR2 YNNKEL (reference sequence).

This clonotype was seen at least ten times. The rearrangement joins TRBV5-1 to TRBJ1-2; tentatively, D is TRBD1 (5 bases). Germline CDR1 is SGHRS and CDR2 is YFSETQ. Trimming took 3 bases from V and 5 from J, leaving 11 bases between them. The CDR3 consists of 13 residues. The CDR3 sequence is CASSSRDGYGYTF. For the CDR3, the DNA is TGCGCCAGCAGCTCCCGGGACGGATATGGCTACACCTTC.

This clonotype has a count of ten or more. The V call is TRBV10-2, the J call TRBJ2-7; D perhaps matches TRBD1 (6 bases). Trimming stripped 8 bases from V and 7 bases from J, with 18 bases between. The CDR3 contains 13 residues. From germline, CDR1 is WSHSY and CDR2 SAAADI. The CDR3 region is CASALGQLFEQYF. In nucleotides, the CDR3 is TGCGCCAGCGCCCTCGGACAGCTATTTGAGCAGTACTTC.

This clonotype was seen ten or more times. The gene calls are TRBV27 and TRBJ1-1; no definite D call. The CDR3 is 13 residues long. V was cut by 6 bases and J by 11 bases, with 19 bases left in between. CDR1 MNHEY and CDR2 SMNVEV come from the germline V gene (reference sequence). CDR3 loop: CASSRGNKKKAFF. The CDR3 region has the DNA TGTGCCAGCAGCCGAGGGAATAAGAAGAAGGCTTTCTTT.

The table lists this clonotype with many counts. This chain connects TRBV9 to TRBJ2-2, with D maybe TRBD2 (7 bases). The CDR3 extends over 15 amino acids. V gave up 3 bases and J gave up 6 bases, with 15 bases separating them. In germline, CDR1 is SGDLS, CDR2 YYNGEE. The CDR3 sequence: CASSGGGANPGELFF. The CDR3 nucleotides read TGTGCCAGCAGCGGAGGGGGGGCCAATCCCGGGGAGCTGTTTTTT.

This clonotype was counted at least ten times. V and J are TRBV5-1 and TRBJ2-3; 11 nucleotides agree with TRBD2. CDR1 is SGHRS and CDR2 is YFSETQ in the germline V gene. The CDR3 contains 17 residues. The trim removed 4 bases at V and 0 bases at J, leaving 7 bases unmatched. The CDR3 spells CASSGTSGSFSTDTQYF. DNA for the CDR3: TGCGCCAGCAGCGGGACTAGCGGTTCCTTTAGCACAGATACGCAGTATTTT.

This clonotype was recorded at least ten times. This chain joins TRBV6-1 and TRBJ2-7, with D possibly called TRBD1 or TRBD2 (5 bases each). Germline V gene sequence: CDR1 MNHNS, CDR2 SASEGT. The CDR3 is 15 residues long. Trimming shortened V by 6 bases and J by 2 bases, and 17 bases separated the two germline ends. CDR3 DNA sequence: TGTGCCAGCAGACCGTCCGGGACGCTCACCTACGAGCAGTACTTC. Protein: CASRPSGTLTYEQYF.

This clonotype was counted many times. The CDR3 bases are TGTGCCAGCAGCATAGGGCGGACAGGGAGCTACAATGAGCAGTTCTTC. Translated: CASSIGRTGSYNEQFF. The chain links TRBV11-1 to TRBJ2-1; 8 bases align to TRBD1. The CDR3 runs to 16 residues. CDR1 is SGHAT, CDR2 FQDESV, per germline (reference sequence). Unmatched junction bases numbered 9, after V lost 5 bases and J lost 3 bases.

There are many counts of this clonotype. This chain links TRBV5-5 with TRBJ2-1, with a possible D match to TRBD2 (5 bases). CDR1 and CDR2 (germline): SGHKS, YYEKEE (reference sequence). This CDR3 has 16 residues. The germline V and J ends were trimmed by 2 bases and 4 bases, with 16 bases remaining between them. CDR3 loop: CASSLSGPAGYNEQFF. CDR3 bases: TGTGCCAGCAGCTTATCCGGTCCGGCGGGTTACAATGAGCAGTTCTTC.